This T cell receptor beta chain emerged from a study of shared clonotypes between healthy human individuals. Study-level background: Each donor contributed plates that comprised three CD4 naive, three CD4 memory, two CD8 naive and one CD8 memory.

Clones were sequenced by immunoSEQ multiplex PCR, and TCRdb holds only the in-frame ones, with some missing. Among roughly 2,300,000 clones, 80% to 95% were seen once, and the ten largest hold 0.3% to 0.45%. After removal of 6 bases from V and 5 bases from J, the junction contained 15 bases not matched to a gene. The CDR3 runs to 16 residues. CDR1 and CDR2 (germline): GTSNPN, SVGIG (reference sequence). Study results and caveats: Represented genetic and exposure-history diversity was restricted by having few donors.

Notes on this clone: The antigen remains undetermined.

The chain joins TRBV30 to TRBJ1-1; 10 bases line up with TRBD1. Sequencing used naive CD4+ T cells from PBMCs. Regarding subset: CD45RA+ positively selected. This TCR came from a man aged 18-30 years in good health. Some clones in this sample may be carry-over from other donors' samples. The CDR3 protein is CACPLRQGALGTEAFF. Here the CDR3 DNA reads TGTGCCTGCCCTCTCCGACAGGGGGCTTTGGGTACTGAAGCTTTCTTT.